The clone carrying this TCR beta chain was detected only a few times. The germline V gene has CDR1 KGHSH and CDR2 LQKENI. J was trimmed by 7 bases and V by 5 bases; bases with no gene match: 12. The CDR3 is 16 residues long. 13 Jbeta primers and 60 Vbeta primers were used for the PCR. TCRdb's table, derived via immunoSEQ multiplex PCR, lists solely in-frame clones and lacks some. The table lists 140,000 to 150,000 clones, 84% of them singletons. The sample belongs to a study of cytomegalovirus exposure and HLA in healthy donors. The TCR was taken from a boy aged 2 to 9 in good health and CMV-seronegative. The sequenced sample was PBMCs. The V call is TRBV18, the J call TRBJ2-1; 9 bases are a match to TRBD2. CDR3 region: CASSRKIAGVYNEQFF. CDR3 coding DNA: TGTGCCAGCTCAAGGAAAATAGCGGGAGTCTATAATGAGCAGTTCTTC.